Listed below are T cell receptor beta chains from one sample, sequenced in a study of blood T cell repertoires in COVID-19. This table comes from immunoSEQ multiplex PCR, and its TCRdb copy is limited to in-frame clones, with some not included. The data hold 400,000 to 550,000 clones, with 75% to 90% observed a single time. Input material: peripheral blood. The receptor set was obtained from a woman between 25 and 40 years old with acute or convalescent COVID-19. Both conserved end residues are trimmed from each CDR3. The order of the fields is V gene, J gene, CDR3 protein.

TRBV5-3	TRBJ1-4	ARSLNTGGLTTNEKLF
TRBV5-1	TRBJ1-5	ASSLAGQLNQPQH
TRBV19	TRBJ2-1	ASRGALNEQF
TRBV2	TRBJ2-1	ASSEEAGGRNEQF
TRBV9	TRBJ1-1	ASSVDRGEAF
TRBV19	TRBJ2-1	ASSIGSGGITSYNEQF
TRBV24-1	TRBJ2-1	ATSDLLNEQF
TRBV7-9	TRBJ1-2	ASSGRNREVYGYT
TRBV4-1	TRBJ2-1	ASSQGQGIINEQF
TRBV5-6	TRBJ1-1	ASSLVRTEAF
TRBV5-1	TRBJ2-1	ASSLSRGAFVSSYNEQF
TRBV5-5	TRBJ2-1	ASSLTGTSGYNEQF
TRBV2	TRBJ1-1	ASTKGGANTEAF
TRBV2	TRBJ1-1	ASTRQGNTEAF
TRBV2	TRBJ2-2	ASSADRGYGTGELF
TRBV10-2	TRBJ1-5	ASSEGQGLVGNQPQH
TRBV3-1/TRBV3-2	TRBJ2-7	ASSPSPGQGASHYYEQY
TRBV30	TRBJ2-3	AWSLVGQGDTQY
TRBV29-1	TRBJ2-7	SGTTGTEQY
TRBV6-4	TRBJ2-2	ASSDSQSGGAAGELF
TRBV15	TRBJ1-3	ATSSGPGTGSGNTIY
TRBV4-2	TRBJ1-1	ASSYTLNTEAF
TRBV10-3	TRBJ2-5	AISVDRVETQY
TRBV2	TRBJ1-1	ASSRALSTGGNTEAF
TRBV4-1	TRBJ1-5	ASRKTTGHSQPQH
TRBV2	TRBJ2-7	ASTLTGSLYEQY
TRBV28	TRBJ1-2	ASGGTILNYGYT
TRBV4-2	TRBJ1-6	ASTQEGTYNSPLH
TRBV4-1	TRBJ1-1	ASSQGQLNTEAF
TRBV7-2	TRBJ1-3	ASSLGGGSGNTIY
TRBV12-5	TRBJ1-2	ASGLVVGTGAFYGYT
TRBV28	TRBJ1-1	ASSLDRGRRTGAEAF
TRBV5-1	TRBJ2-1	ASSLGGDEQF